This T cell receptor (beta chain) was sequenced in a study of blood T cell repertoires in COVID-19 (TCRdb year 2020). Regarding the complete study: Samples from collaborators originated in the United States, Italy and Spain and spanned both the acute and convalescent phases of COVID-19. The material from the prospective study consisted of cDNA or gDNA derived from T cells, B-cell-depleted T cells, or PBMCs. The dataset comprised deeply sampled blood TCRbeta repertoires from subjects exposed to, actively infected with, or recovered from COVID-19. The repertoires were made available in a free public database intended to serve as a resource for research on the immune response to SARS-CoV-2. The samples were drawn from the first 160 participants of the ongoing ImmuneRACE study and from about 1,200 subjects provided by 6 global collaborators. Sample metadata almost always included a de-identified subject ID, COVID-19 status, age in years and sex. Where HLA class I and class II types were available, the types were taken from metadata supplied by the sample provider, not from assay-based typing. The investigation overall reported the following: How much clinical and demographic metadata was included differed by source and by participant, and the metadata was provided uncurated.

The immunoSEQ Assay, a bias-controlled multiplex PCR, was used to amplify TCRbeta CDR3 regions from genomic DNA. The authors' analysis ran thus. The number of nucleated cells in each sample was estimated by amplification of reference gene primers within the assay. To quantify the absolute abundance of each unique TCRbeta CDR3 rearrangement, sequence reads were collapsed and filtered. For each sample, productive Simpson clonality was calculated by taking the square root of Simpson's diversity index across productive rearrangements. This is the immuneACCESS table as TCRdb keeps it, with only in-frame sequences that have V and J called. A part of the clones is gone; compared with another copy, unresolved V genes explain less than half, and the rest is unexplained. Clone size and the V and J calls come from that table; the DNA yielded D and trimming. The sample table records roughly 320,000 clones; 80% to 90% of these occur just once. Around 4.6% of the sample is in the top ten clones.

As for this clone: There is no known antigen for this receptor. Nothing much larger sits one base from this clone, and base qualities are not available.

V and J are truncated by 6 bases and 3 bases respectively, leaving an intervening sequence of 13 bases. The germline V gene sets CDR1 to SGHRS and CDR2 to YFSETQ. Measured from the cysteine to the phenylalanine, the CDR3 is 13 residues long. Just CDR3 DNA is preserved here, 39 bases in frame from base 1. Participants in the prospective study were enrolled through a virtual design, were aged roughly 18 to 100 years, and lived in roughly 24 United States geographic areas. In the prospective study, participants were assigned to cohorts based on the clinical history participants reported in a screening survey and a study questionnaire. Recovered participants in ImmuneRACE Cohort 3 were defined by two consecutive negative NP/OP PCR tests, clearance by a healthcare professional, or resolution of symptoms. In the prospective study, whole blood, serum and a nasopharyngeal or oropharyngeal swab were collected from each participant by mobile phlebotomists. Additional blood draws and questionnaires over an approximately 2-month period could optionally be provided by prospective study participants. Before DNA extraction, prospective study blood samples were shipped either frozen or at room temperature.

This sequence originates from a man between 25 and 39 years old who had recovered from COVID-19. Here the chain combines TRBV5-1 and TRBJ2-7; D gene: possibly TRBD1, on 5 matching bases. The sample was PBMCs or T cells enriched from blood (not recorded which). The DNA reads TGCGCCAGCAAGGCGACAGATGGCTACGAGCAGTACTTC. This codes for CASKATDGYEQYF.